Ten or more counts support the clone carrying this T cell receptor beta chain. Antigen: not known. TCRdb analysed the PCR reads with MiXCR anew, one entry per CDR3 protein. The data contain 65,000 or so distinct CDR3 sequences, approximately 18% of them seen just once; the ten biggest clones take up roughly 1.5%. These data come from a study of molecular identifiers for immune sequencing clone quantification. Study-wide background: Five portions were made in replicates from RNA of roughly 20,000 or 100,000 naive CD8 cells, and four underwent sequencing.

Naive CD8 libraries used about 20,000 to 1,000,000 sorted cells and 10%, 30% or 50% RNA. Study observations and caveats: In CMV-specific effectors, clones above 20 copies held over 99% of molecules; naive, under 1%. One cell's worth of spiked Jurkat TCR RNA was reportedly detectable among about a million naive cells.

Material for sequencing was naive CD8+ T cells from blood, with Jurkat cell RNA spiked in. Subset here: FACS-sorted CD8+CD4-CCR7+CD45RA+ naive T cells. The receptor's source is a human donor in good health. Some libraries in this study had Jurkat cell RNA spiked in.

The DNA of the CDR3 is TGCGCCAGCAGCCCCGGACAGACCTACGAGCAGTACTTC. Translating it yields CASSPGQTYEQYF. The chain recombines TRBV4-1 with TRBJ2-7; possible D gene TRBD1, 6 bases. Germline V gene sequence: CDR1 MGHRA, CDR2 YSYEKL. The V end was cut by 4 bases, the J end by 2 bases, with 9 bases between. The CDR3 spans 13 residues.